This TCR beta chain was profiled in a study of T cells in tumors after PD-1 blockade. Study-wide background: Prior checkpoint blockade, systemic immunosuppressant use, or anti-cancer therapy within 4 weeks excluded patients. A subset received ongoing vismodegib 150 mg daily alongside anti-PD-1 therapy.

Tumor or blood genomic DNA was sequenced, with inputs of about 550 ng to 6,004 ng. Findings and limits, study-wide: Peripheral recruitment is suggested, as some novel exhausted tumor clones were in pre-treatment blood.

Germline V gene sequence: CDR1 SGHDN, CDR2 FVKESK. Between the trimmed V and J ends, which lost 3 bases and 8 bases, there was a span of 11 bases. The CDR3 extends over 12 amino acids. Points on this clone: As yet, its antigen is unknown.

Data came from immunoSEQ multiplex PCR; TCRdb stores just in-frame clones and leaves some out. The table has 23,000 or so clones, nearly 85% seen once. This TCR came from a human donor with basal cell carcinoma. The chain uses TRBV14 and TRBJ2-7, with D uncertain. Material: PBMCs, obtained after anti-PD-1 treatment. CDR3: CASSQGLTQQYF. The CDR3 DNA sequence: TGTGCCAGCAGCCAGGGTTTGACGCAGCAGTACTTC.